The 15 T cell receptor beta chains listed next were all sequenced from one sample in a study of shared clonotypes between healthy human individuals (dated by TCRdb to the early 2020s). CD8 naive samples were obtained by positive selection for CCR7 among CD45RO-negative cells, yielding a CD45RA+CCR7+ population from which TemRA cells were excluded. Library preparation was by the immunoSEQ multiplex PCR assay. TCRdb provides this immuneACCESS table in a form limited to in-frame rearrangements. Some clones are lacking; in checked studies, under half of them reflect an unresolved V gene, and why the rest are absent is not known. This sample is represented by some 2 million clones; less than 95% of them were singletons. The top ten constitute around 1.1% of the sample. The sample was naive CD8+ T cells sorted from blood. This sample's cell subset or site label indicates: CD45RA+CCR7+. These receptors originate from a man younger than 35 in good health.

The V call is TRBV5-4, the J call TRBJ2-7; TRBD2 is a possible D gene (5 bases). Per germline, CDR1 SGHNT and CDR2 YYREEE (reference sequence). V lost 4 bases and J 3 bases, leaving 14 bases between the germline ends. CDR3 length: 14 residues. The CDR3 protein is CASSREGPSYEQYF. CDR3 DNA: TGTGCCAGCAGCCGCGAGGGTCCCAGCTACGAGCAGTACTTC.

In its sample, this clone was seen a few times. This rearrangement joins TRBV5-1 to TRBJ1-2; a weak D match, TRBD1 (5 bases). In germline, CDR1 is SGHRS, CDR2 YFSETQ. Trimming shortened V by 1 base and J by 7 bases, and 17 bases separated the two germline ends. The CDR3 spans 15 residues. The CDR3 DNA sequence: TGCGCCAGCAGCTTGAGAGGGGTAGTCGAGTCTGGCTACACCTTC. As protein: CASSLRGVVESGYTF.

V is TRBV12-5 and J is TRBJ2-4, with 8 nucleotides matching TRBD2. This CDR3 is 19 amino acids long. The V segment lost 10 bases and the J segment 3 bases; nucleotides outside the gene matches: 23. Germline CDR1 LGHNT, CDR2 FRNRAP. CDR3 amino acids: CATPSPGQPALAGKNIQYF. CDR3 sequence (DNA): TGTGCTACCCCCAGCCCCGGACAGCCAGCTCTAGCGGGCAAAAACATTCAGTACTTC.

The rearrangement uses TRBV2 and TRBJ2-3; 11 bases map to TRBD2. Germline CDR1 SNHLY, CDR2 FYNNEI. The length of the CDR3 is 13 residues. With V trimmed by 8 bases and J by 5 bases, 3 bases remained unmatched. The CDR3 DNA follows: TGTGCCAGCTTAGCGGGAGGGGTAGATACGCAGTATTTT. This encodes CASLAGGVDTQYF.

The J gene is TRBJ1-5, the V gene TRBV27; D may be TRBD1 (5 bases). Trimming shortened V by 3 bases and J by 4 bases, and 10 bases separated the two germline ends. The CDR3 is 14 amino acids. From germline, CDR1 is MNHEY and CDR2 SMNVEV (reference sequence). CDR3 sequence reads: CASSLGGENQPQHF. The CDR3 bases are TGTGCCAGCAGTTTGGGGGGGGAGAATCAGCCCCAGCATTTT.

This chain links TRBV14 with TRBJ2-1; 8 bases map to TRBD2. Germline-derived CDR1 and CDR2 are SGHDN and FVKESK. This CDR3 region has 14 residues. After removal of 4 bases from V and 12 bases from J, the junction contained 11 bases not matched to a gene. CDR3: CASSPAGGGSWQFF. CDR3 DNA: TGTGCCAGCAGCCCAGCCGGGGGGGGTTCTTGGCAGTTCTTC.

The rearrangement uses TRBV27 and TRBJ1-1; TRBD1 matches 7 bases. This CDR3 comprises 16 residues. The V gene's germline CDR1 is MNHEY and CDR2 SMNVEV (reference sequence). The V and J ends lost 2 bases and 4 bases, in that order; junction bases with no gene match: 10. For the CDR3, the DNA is TGTGCCAGCAGTTTAGGTCCCACAGGGGCGGGCACTGAAGCTTTCTTT. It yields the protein CASSLGPTGAGTEAFF.

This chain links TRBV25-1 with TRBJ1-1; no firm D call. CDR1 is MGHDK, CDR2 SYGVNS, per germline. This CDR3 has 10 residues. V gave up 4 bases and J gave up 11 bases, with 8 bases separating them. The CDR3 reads CASSGLEAFF. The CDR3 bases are TGTGCCAGCAGTGGCCTAGAGGCTTTCTTT.

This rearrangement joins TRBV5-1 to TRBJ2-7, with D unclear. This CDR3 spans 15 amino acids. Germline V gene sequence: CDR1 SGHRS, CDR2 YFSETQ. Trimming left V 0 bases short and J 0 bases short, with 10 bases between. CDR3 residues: CASSLASQVSYEQYF. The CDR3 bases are TGCGCCAGCAGCTTGGCCTCGCAGGTCTCCTACGAGCAGTACTTC.

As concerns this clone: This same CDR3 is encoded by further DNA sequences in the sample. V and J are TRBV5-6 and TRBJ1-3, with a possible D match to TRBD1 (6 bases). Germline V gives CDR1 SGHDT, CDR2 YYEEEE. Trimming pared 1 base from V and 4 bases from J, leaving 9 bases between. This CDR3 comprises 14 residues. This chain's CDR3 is CASSLQGSGNTIYF. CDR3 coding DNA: TGTGCCAGCAGCTTGCAGGGGTCGGGAAACACCATATATTTT.

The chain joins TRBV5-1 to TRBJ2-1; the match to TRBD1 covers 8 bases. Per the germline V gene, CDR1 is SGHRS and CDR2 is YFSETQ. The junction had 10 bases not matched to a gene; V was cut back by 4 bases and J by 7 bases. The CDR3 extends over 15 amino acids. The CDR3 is CASSTYSGGSNEQFF. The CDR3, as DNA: TGCGCCAGCAGCACGTACTCAGGGGGCTCTAATGAGCAGTTCTTC.

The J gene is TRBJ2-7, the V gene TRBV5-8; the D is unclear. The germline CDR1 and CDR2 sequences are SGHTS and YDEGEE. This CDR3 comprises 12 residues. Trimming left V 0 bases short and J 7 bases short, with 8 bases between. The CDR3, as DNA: TGTGCCAGCAGCTTGGTGCTTTCTGAGCAGTACTTC. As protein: CASSLVLSEQYF.

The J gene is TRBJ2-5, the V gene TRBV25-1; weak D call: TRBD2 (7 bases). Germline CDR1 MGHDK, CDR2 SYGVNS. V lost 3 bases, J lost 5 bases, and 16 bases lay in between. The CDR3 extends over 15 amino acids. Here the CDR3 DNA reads TGTGCCAGCAGTGATCCGGCAGGGGAGGGGGAGACCCAGTACTTC. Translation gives CASSDPAGEGETQYF. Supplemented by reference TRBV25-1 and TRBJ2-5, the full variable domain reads EADIYQTPRYLVIGTGKKITLECSQTMGHDKMYWYQQDPGMELHLIHYSYGVNSTEKGDLSSESTVSRIRTEHFPLTLESARPSHTSQYLCASSDPAGEGETQYFGPGTRLLVL.

As DNA, the CDR3 is TGTGCCAGCAGTTTAAGGGCAGTTCCGGGAGCAAGCCACGAGCAGTACTTC. Its translation: CASSLRAVPGASHEQYF. V is TRBV28 and J is TRBJ2-7, with D perhaps matching TRBD2 (6 bases). The V end lost 2 bases, the J end lost 5 bases, and 22 bases lay between the germline ends. Germline assignment: CDR1 MDHEN and CDR2 SYDVKM. This CDR3 has 17 residues.

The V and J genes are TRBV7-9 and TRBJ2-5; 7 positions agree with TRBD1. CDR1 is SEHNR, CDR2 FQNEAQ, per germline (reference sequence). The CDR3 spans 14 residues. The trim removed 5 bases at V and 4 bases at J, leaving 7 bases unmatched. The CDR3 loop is CASSAPSGGETQYF. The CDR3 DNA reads TGTGCCAGCAGCGCTCCTTCAGGGGGAGAGACCCAGTACTTC.